Below are 30 T cell receptor beta chains sequenced from a single sample in a study of blood T cell repertoires in COVID-19. Clones were read by immunoSEQ multiplex PCR, and TCRdb kept only the in-frame ones, dropping some. The data contain 100,000 or so clones, 81% of them singletons. The material sequenced was peripheral blood. These TCRs come from a human donor in a cohort sampled during active COVID-19.

This chain links TRBV19 with TRBJ1-5; perhaps TRBD1 as D (6 bases). The CDR3 is 16 residues long. Trimming removed 3 bases at V and 1 base at J, with 13 bases between. Germline V lookup: CDR1 LNHDA, CDR2 SQIVND (reference sequence). Here the CDR3 reads CASSIRQEISNQPQHF. The CDR3 nucleotides read TGTGCCAGTAGTATCAGACAGGAGATCAGCAATCAGCCCCAGCATTTT.

The chain recombines TRBV7-8 with TRBJ1-1; a possible D gene is TRBD1 (6 bases). Germline V gives CDR1 SGHVS, CDR2 FQNEAQ. V was clipped by 5 bases and J by 1 base, with 11 bases between them. This CDR3 contains 14 residues. The CDR3 is CASSQKQGNTEAFF. In nucleotides, the CDR3 is TGTGCCAGCAGCCAGAAACAGGGGAACACTGAAGCTTTCTTT.

The rearrangement uses TRBV2 and TRBJ2-1; 9 bases are a match to TRBD1. The CDR3 spans 20 residues. CDR1 is SNHLY, CDR2 FYNNEI, per germline. The V gene end was trimmed by 5 bases and the J gene end by 6 bases; junction bases not matched to a gene: 23. CDR3 in DNA: TGTGCCAGCAGTCGAGATTCGGAAACTCCCCTCGGGACAGGGTTCAATGAGCAGTTCTTC. This gives the protein CASSRDSETPLGTGFNEQFF. The full variable domain, with the rest looked up from reference TRBV2 and TRBJ2-1, is EPEVTQTPSHQVTQMGQEVILRCVPISNHLYFYWYRQILGQKVEFLVSFYNNEISEKSEIFDDQFSVERPDGSNFTLKIRSTKLEDSAMYFCASSRDSETPLGTGFNEQFFGPGTRLTVL.

The chain is built from TRBV19 and TRBJ2-5; TRBD2 matches 11 bases. CDR1 and CDR2 (germline): LNHDA, SQIVND (reference sequence). This CDR3 region has 15 residues. The V gene end was trimmed by 5 bases and the J gene end by 7 bases; junction bases not matched to a gene: 9. The CDR3 bases are TGTGCCAGTAGTTCGATAGCGGGGGGGGATCGGACCCAGTACTTC. Encoded protein: CASSSIAGGDRTQYF.

The chain is built from TRBV29-1 and TRBJ1-3; 9 positions match TRBD1. This CDR3 has 14 amino acids. V trimming: 7 bases; J trimming: 1 base; junction bases outside the gene matches: 5. Germline-derived CDR1 and CDR2 are SQVTM and ANQGSEA. This chain's CDR3 is CSAGQGTSGNTIYF. Written as DNA, the CDR3 is TGCAGCGCGGGACAGGGAACATCTGGAAACACCATATATTTT.

The chain couples TRBV4-3 to TRBJ2-3; TRBD2 matches 11 bases. CDR1 is LGHNA, CDR2 YSLEER, per germline. This CDR3 is built from 17 residues. The V segment lost 0 bases and the J segment 6 bases; nucleotides outside the gene matches: 8. CDR3 DNA: TGCGCCAGCAGCCAAGACGGGCTAGCGGGGGGCGGGGATACGCAGTATTTT. Its translation is CASSQDGLAGGGDTQYF.

V usage is TRBV4-2 and J usage is TRBJ1-1, with a tentative D call TRBD1 (5 bases). V was clipped by 0 bases and J by 2 bases, with 13 bases between them. Germline V CDR1 and CDR2: LGHNA, YNFKEQ. This CDR3 has 16 residues. In DNA, the CDR3 is TGTGCCAGCAGCCAAGATAAAGCAGGGCGAAACACTGAAGCTTTCTTT. Residues: CASSQDKAGRNTEAFF.

This sequence joins TRBV6-6 and TRBJ1-5; 8 bases line up with TRBD1. Trimming at V came to 7 bases and at J to 4 bases, leaving 6 bases not matched to a gene. The CDR3 totals 14 residues. Germline assignment: CDR1 MNHNY and CDR2 SVGAGI (reference sequence). The CDR3 loop reads CASTGQGRNQPQHF. The CDR3 region has the DNA TGTGCCAGCACAGGACAGGGACGAAATCAGCCCCAGCATTTT.

This chain uses TRBV5-5 with TRBJ2-4, with 10 bases fitting TRBD1. Unmatched junction bases numbered 5, after V lost 0 bases and J lost 2 bases. Germline lookup yields CDR1 SGHKS and CDR2 YYEKEE (reference sequence). This CDR3 has 17 residues. The CDR3 here is CASSLEGTGATKNIQYF. The CDR3 DNA is TGTGCCAGCAGCTTGGAAGGGACAGGGGCAACCAAAAACATTCAGTACTTC.

This chain connects TRBV11-1 to TRBJ2-5; TRBD2 might be the D (6 bases). The CDR3 runs to 14 residues. V was pared by 6 bases and J by 5 bases, with 16 bases between. Per the germline V gene, CDR1 is SGHAT and CDR2 is FQDESV (reference sequence). The CDR3 nucleotides read TGTGCCAGCAGTCAAAACGGGGGTGGCGAGACCCAGTACTTC. Its protein is CASSQNGGGETQYF.

The chain's CDR3 is CASSLEASGADTQYF. CDR3 bases: TGCGCCAGCAGCTTGGAGGCTAGCGGGGCAGATACGCAGTATTTT. The V call is TRBV5-1, the J call TRBJ2-3, with 9 bases aligning to TRBD2. The CDR3 covers 15 residues. Germline CDR1 SGHRS, CDR2 YFSETQ. V was pared by 0 bases and J by 4 bases, with 3 bases of the junction left unmatched.

The rearrangement joins TRBV6-6 to TRBJ1-5, with 8 bases that match TRBD1. V gave up 7 bases and J gave up 0 bases; unmatched junction bases: 5. The CDR3 totals 15 residues. Germline CDR1 reads MNHNY; CDR2 reads SVGAGI (reference sequence). The CDR3 reads CASTAGQVSNQPQHF. CDR3 nucleotides: TGTGCCAGCACCGCGGGACAGGTTAGCAATCAGCCCCAGCATTTT.

The chain has TRBV19 and TRBJ1-6; D is uncertain. The V gene lost 5 bases and the J gene lost 14 bases, with 16 bases spanning the gap. The length of the CDR3 is 13 residues. Per the germline V gene, CDR1 is LNHDA and CDR2 is SQIVND (reference sequence). The CDR3 loop is CASSAEDGGALHF. CDR3 sequence (DNA): TGTGCCAGTAGTGCGGAAGACGGTGGAGCCCTCCACTTT.

The V call is TRBV18, the J call TRBJ1-4; 8 bases align to TRBD1. CDR1 is KGHSH, CDR2 LQKENI, per germline. J gave up 0 bases and V 3 bases, and 6 bases lay outside the gene matches. The CDR3 length is 17 residues. The CDR3 loop reads CASSPQDRGATNEKLFF. As DNA, the CDR3 is TGTGCCAGCTCACCCCAAGACAGGGGAGCAACTAATGAAAAACTGTTTTTT.

The J gene is TRBJ1-2, the V gene TRBV27; 8 bases are a match to TRBD1. V shed 5 bases and J 3 bases; nucleotides not matched to a gene: 11. The CDR3 is 16 amino acids. CDR1 and CDR2 from the germline V gene are MNHEY and SMNVEV (reference sequence). CDR3 DNA sequence: TGTGCCAGCAGTGGTAGTCTCGGACAGGGCGACTATGGCTACACCTTC. Its translation is CASSGSLGQGDYGYTF.

This chain joins TRBV5-1 and TRBJ1-2; the match to TRBD1 covers 8 bases. Germline V gene sequence: CDR1 SGHRS, CDR2 YFSETQ. The J segment lost 4 bases and the V segment lost 4 bases, leaving 12 bases of the junction unmatched. CDR3 length: 16 amino acids. The CDR3 DNA reads TGCGCCAGCAGCCAAGAAGGACAGGGCCGGGGCTATGGCTACACCTTC. This gives the protein CASSQEGQGRGYGYTF.

This sequence joins TRBV6-1 and TRBJ1-4; 10 bases align to TRBD1. Germline CDR1 reads MNHNS; CDR2 reads SASEGT. The ends lost 1 base at V and 7 bases at J; junction bases unmatched: 0. The length of the CDR3 is 14 residues. The CDR3 bases are TGTGCCAGCAGTGAAGGGACAGGGGGTGAAAAACTGTTTTTT. It yields the protein CASSEGTGGEKLFF.

J is TRBJ1-2 and V is TRBV18; no clear D gene. V was clipped by 6 bases and J by 6 bases, with 14 bases between them. Looked up from germline, CDR1 is KGHSH and CDR2 is LQKENI. The CDR3 consists of 13 residues. The CDR3 coding sequence is TGTGCCAGCTCTCCGGGGAACGGAGATGGCTACACCTTC. Protein sequence: CASSPGNGDGYTF.

The rearrangement joins TRBV11-3 to TRBJ1-6; D remains ambiguous. Germline lookup yields CDR1 SGHNT and CDR2 YENEEA. V shed 6 bases and J shed 0 bases, with 12 bases lying between them. The length of the CDR3 is 16 residues. The CDR3, as DNA: TGTGCCAGCAGGGAGGCGGGGAGCTCCTATAATTCACCCCTCCACTTT. This translates into CASREAGSSYNSPLHF.

J is TRBJ1-2 and V is TRBV12-3 or TRBV12-4; D might be TRBD1 (6 bases). This CDR3 comprises 12 residues. Trimming shortened V by 5 bases and J by 8 bases, and 12 bases separated the two germline ends. The CDR3 DNA sequence: TGTGCCAGCAGTCCACAGGGCTTCGGCTACACCTTC. Protein product: CASSPQGFGYTF.

The chain couples TRBV6-4 to TRBJ2-4; 7 nucleotides agree with TRBD1. Germline CDR1 is MRHNA and CDR2 is SNTAGT. CDR3 length equals 16 residues. V lost 4 bases, J lost 3 bases, and 9 bases stayed unmatched. In DNA, the CDR3 is TGTGCCAGCAGTGCCCCCGACAGGGATGGCAAAAACATTCAGTACTTC. It specifies CASSAPDRDGKNIQYF.

V gene TRBV3-1 (or the pseudogene TRBV3-2) combines with J gene TRBJ2-7; D is undetermined. The CDR3 spans 12 residues. The V end lost 4 bases, the J end lost 2 bases, and 6 bases lay between the germline ends. Germline V gene sequence: CDR1 LGHDT, CDR2 YNNKEL (reference sequence). CDR3 sequence: CASSRSAYEQYF. CDR3 DNA sequence: TGTGCCAGCAGCCGCTCGGCCTACGAGCAGTACTTC.

The V call is TRBV7-2, the J call TRBJ1-1, with D hard to call. Trimming took off 4 bases at V and 3 bases at J, with 9 bases between the two ends. The germline V gene encodes CDR1 SGHTA and CDR2 FQGNSA. The CDR3 has 13 residues. The CDR3 DNA reads TGTGCCAGCAGCTCCTCCAGGTACACTGAAGCTTTCTTT. Its protein product is CASSSSRYTEAFF.

The rearrangement links TRBV28 to TRBJ2-5; 12 bases are a match to TRBD2. The CDR3 is made up of 16 amino acids. Germline-derived CDR1 and CDR2 are MDHEN and SYDVKM. Germline trimming cut 7 bases from V and 5 bases from J; bases unmatched to any gene: 11. CDR3 sequence reads: CASKSSGRAKSETQYF. The CDR3 DNA reads as TGTGCCAGCAAGTCTAGCGGGAGGGCTAAGTCGGAGACCCAGTACTTC. Together with reference TRBV28 and TRBJ2-5, the CDR3 gives the full variable domain: DVKVTQSSRYLVKRTGEKVFLECVQDMDHENMFWYRQDPGLGLRLIYFSYDVKMKEKGDIPEGYSVSREKKERFSLILESASTNQTSMYLCASKSSGRAKSETQYFGPGTRLLVL.

V usage is TRBV14 and J usage is TRBJ1-4; 9 bases agree with TRBD1. This CDR3 is built from 14 residues. The V gene end was trimmed by 2 bases and the J gene end by 10 bases; junction bases not matched to a gene: 5. Germline-derived CDR1 and CDR2 are SGHDN and FVKESK. DNA of the CDR3: TGTGCCAGCAGCCAAACAGGGGGCGGAAGAAAACTGTTTTTT. It yields the protein CASSQTGGGRKLFF.

The V and J genes are TRBV4-1 and TRBJ1-5; D is uncertain. CDR1 MGHRA and CDR2 YSYEKL come from the germline V gene. V gave up 1 base and J gave up 5 bases, with 6 bases separating them. The CDR3 is 13 residues long. CDR3 bases: TGCGCCAGCAGCCAAGGGCAGTATCAGCCCCAGCATTTT. This encodes CASSQGQYQPQHF.

V is TRBV11-2 and J is TRBJ1-1; 8 nucleotides line up with TRBD1. J lost 1 base, V lost 1 base, and 11 bases had no gene match. Germline V gives CDR1 SGHAT, CDR2 FQNNGV. The CDR3 is 18 amino acids. CDR3 DNA sequence: TGTGCCAGCAGCTTAGGGCCGCAGGGGGCGCTTTCGAACACTGAAGCTTTCTTT. Protein sequence: CASSLGPQGALSNTEAFF.

This sequence joins TRBV28 and TRBJ1-1, with D possibly matching TRBD1 (6 bases). Trimming removed 8 bases from V and 10 bases from J, with 17 bases in between. The germline CDR1 and CDR2 sequences are MDHEN and SYDVKM. The CDR3 covers 12 residues. The CDR3, as DNA: TGTGCCAGCCTTAAGGCGGGGGCGACAGCTTTCTTT. Amino acids: CASLKAGATAFF.

The chain has TRBV2 and TRBJ2-7; 16 nucleotides agree with TRBD2. V shed 10 bases and J 3 bases; nucleotides not matched to a gene: 12. Germline V lookup: CDR1 SNHLY, CDR2 FYNNEI. This CDR3 contains 17 residues. The CDR3 DNA reads TGTGCCATACGTGGGACTAGCGGGAGGGCCGACGGCTACGAGCAGTACTTC. Translated: CAIRGTSGRADGYEQYF.

The rearrangement uses TRBV7-2 and TRBJ2-7; 9 positions match TRBD1. V trimming: 5 bases; J trimming: 4 bases; junction bases outside the gene matches: 15. Germline assignment: CDR1 SGHTA and CDR2 FQGNSA. The CDR3 extends over 17 amino acids. The CDR3 sequence: CASSPPAGTGTRYEQYF. CDR3 DNA: TGTGCCAGCAGCCCCCCCGCCGGGACAGGGACCCGATACGAGCAGTACTTC.